This TCR beta chain was sequenced in a study of cytomegalovirus exposure and HLA in healthy donors. On this clone: Its cognate antigen is unknown.

The germline V gene has CDR1 SGHRS and CDR2 YFSETQ. CDR3 size: 16 residues. Deletions cut 4 bases from V and 5 bases from J, with 18 bases between. Among the donors, all were healthy bone marrow donors. Although they were nominally healthy when sampled, donors likely had unrecorded immune exposures. Regarding the study as a whole: Clonal expansion was found to be greater in HLA-associated TCR beta chains than in equally common others in a later analysis. It was taken for granted in presence/absence analyses that sequencing depth across donors was roughly uniform.

The PCR used 60 Vbeta and 13 Jbeta primers. Sequencing was performed with immunoSEQ multiplex PCR; in TCRdb, only in-frame clones are kept and a portion is missing. The data contain about 120,000 clones, around four fifths of them singletons. This receptor was identified in a young man in good health and CMV-seropositive. Sequencing was performed on PBMCs. This rearrangement joins TRBV5-1 to TRBJ1-4, with a tentative D call TRBD1 (6 bases). Written as DNA, the CDR3 is TGCGCCAGCAGCGAACGGGACACCCGCGGGAATGAAAAACTGTTTTTT. This translates into CASSERDTRGNEKLFF. Full variable domain (missing parts from reference TRBV5-1 and TRBJ1-4): KAGVTQTPRYLIKTRGQQVTLSCSPISGHRSVSWYQQTPGQGLQFLFEYFSETQRNKGNFPGRFSGRQFSNSRSEMNVSTLELGDSALYLCASSERDTRGNEKLFFGSGTQLSVL.